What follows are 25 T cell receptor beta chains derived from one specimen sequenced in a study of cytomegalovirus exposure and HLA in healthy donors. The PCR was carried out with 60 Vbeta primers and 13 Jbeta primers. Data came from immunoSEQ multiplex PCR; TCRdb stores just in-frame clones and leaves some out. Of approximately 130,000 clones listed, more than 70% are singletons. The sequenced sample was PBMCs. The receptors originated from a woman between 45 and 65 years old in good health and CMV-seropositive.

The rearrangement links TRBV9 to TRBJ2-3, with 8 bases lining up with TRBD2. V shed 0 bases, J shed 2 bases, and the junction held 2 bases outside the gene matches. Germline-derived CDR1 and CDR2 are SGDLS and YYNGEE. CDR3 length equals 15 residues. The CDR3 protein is CASSVGLASTDTQYF. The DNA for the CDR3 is TGTGCCAGCAGCGTAGGACTAGCGTCCACAGATACGCAGTATTTT.

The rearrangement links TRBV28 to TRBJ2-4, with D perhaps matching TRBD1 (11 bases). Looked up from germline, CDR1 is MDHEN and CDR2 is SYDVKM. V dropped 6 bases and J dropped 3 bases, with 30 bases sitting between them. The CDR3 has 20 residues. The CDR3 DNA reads TGTGCCAGCAGGGACAGGGGGCACCCGAAAGCGGGAGGGGACAAAAACATTCAGTACTTC. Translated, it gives CASRDRGHPKAGGDKNIQYF.

The CDR3 is CASSLVRQGVYEQYF. In nucleotides, the CDR3 is TGTGCCAGCAGCTTAGTGCGACAGGGGGTCTACGAGCAGTACTTC. The chain joins TRBV7-2 to TRBJ2-7; 9 bases align to TRBD1. This CDR3 contains 15 residues. V was pared by 1 base and J by 3 bases, with 4 bases of the junction left unmatched. The V gene's germline CDR1 is SGHTA and CDR2 FQGNSA.

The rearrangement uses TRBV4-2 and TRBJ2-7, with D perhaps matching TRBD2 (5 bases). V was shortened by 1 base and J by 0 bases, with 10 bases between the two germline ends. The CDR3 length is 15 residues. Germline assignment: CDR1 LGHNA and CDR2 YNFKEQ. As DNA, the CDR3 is TGTGCCAGCAGCCAAGCGAAGCGGAGCTCCTACGAGCAGTACTTC. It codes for CASSQAKRSSYEQYF.

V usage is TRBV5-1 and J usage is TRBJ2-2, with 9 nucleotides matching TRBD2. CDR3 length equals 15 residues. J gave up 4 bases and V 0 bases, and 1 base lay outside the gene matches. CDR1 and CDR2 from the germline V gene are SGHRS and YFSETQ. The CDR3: CASSLELAGTGELFF. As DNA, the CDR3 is TGCGCCAGCAGCTTGGAACTAGCGGGCACCGGGGAGCTGTTTTTT. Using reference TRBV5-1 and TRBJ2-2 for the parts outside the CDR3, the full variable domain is KAGVTQTPRYLIKTRGQQVTLSCSPISGHRSVSWYQQTPGQGLQFLFEYFSETQRNKGNFPGRFSGRQFSNSRSEMNVSTLELGDSALYLCASSLELAGTGELFFGEGSRLTVL.

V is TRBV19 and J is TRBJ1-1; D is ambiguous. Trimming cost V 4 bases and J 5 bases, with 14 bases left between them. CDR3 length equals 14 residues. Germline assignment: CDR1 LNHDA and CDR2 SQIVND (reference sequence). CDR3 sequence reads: CASSTQVSGTEAFF. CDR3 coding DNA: TGTGCCAGTAGTACTCAGGTGAGTGGGACTGAAGCTTTCTTT.

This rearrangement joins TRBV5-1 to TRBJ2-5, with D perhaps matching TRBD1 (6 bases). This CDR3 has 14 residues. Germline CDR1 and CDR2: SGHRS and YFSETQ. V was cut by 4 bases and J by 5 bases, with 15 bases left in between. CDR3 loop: CASSETTGRETQYF. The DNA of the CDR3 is TGCGCCAGCAGCGAGACAACAGGGCGTGAGACCCAGTACTTC.

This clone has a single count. DNA of the CDR3: TGCGCCAGCAGCCAGGCTAGCACGTGGGGACAAGAGACCCAGTACTTC. It is translated as CASSQASTWGQETQYF. The chain is built from TRBV4-1 and TRBJ2-5, with D possibly being TRBD2 (5 bases). Between the trimmed V and J ends, which lost 3 bases and 2 bases, there was a span of 16 bases. Germline V gives CDR1 MGHRA, CDR2 YSYEKL. The length of the CDR3 is 16 residues.

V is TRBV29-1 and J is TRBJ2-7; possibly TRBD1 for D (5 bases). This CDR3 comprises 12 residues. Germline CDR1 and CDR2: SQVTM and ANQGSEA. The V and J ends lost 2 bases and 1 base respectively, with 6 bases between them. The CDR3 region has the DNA TGCAGCGTTGAACAGGGATCCTACGAGCAGTACTTC. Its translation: CSVEQGSYEQYF.

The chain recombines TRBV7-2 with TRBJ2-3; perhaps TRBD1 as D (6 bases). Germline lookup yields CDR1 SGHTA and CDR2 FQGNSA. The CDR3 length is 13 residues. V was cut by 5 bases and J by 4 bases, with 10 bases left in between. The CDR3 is CASSPQGSDTQYF. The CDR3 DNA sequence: TGTGCCAGCAGCCCACAGGGCTCAGATACGCAGTATTTT.

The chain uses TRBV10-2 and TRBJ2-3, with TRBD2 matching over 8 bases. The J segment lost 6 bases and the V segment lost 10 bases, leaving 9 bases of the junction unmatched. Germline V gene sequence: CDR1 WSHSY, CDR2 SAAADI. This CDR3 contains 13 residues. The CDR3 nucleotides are TGCGCCACCATGGGGACTAGTCGGGATACGCAGTATTTT. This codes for CATMGTSRDTQYF.

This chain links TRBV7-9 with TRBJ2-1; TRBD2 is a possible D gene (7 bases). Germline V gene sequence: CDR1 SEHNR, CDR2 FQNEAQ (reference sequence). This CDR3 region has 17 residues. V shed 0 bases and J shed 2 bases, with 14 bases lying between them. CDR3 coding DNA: TGTGCCAGCAGCTTAGCGCTAGGGGGGGTAACCTACAATGAGCAGTTCTTC. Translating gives CASSLALGGVTYNEQFF.

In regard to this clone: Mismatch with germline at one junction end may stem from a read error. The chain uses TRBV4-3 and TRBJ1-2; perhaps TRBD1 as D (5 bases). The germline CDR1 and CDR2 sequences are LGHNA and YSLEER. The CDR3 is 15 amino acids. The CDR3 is CANSQEARRDYGYTF. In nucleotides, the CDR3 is TGCGCCAACAGCCAAGAGGCCCGCAGGGACTATGGCTACACCTTC.

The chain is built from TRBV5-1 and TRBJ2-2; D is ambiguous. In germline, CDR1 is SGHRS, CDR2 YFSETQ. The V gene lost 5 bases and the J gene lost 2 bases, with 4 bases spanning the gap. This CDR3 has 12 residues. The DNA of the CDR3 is TGCGCCAGCAGGGCTAACACCGGGGAGCTGTTTTTT. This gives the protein CASRANTGELFF.

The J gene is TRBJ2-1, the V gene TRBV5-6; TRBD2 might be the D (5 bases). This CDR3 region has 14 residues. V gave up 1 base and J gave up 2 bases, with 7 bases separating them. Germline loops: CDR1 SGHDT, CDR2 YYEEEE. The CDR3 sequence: CASSLPGTYNEQFF. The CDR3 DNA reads TGTGCCAGCAGCTTGCCCGGGACCTACAATGAGCAGTTCTTC.

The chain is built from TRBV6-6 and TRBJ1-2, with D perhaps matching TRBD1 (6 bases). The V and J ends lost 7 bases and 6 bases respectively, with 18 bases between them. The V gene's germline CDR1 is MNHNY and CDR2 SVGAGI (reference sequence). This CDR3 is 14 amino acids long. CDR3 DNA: TGTGCCAGCACCCCCCCAGGGGCCGGGGATGGCTACACCTTC. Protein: CASTPPGAGDGYTF.

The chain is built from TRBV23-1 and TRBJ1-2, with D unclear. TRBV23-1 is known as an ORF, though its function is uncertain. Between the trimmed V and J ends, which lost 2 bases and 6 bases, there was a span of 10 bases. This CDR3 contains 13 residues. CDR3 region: CASSQAGKHGYTF. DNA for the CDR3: TGCGCCAGCAGTCAAGCGGGCAAACATGGCTACACCTTC.

The CDR3 loop is CASRWGEGPQHF. DNA of the CDR3: TGTGCCAGCAGATGGGGGGAAGGACCCCAGCATTTT. V usage is TRBV7-9 and J usage is TRBJ1-5; tentatively, D is TRBD1 (5 bases). Per the germline V gene, CDR1 is SEHNR and CDR2 is FQNEAQ (reference sequence). The CDR3 contains 12 residues. Trimming removed 6 bases from V and 10 bases from J, with 13 bases in between.

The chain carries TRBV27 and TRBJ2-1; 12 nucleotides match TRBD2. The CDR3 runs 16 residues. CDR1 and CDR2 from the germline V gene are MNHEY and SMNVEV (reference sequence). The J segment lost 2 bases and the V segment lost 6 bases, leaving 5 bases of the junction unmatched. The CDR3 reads CASSLASGGAYNEQFF. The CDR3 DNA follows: TGTGCCAGCAGCCTGGCTAGCGGGGGGGCCTACAATGAGCAGTTCTTC.

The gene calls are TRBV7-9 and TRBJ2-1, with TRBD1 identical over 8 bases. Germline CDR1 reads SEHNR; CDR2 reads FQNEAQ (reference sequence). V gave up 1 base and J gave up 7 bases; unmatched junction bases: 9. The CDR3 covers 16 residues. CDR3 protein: CASSLDFGTGNNEQFF. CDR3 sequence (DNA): TGTGCCAGCAGCTTAGATTTCGGGACAGGTAATAATGAGCAGTTCTTC.

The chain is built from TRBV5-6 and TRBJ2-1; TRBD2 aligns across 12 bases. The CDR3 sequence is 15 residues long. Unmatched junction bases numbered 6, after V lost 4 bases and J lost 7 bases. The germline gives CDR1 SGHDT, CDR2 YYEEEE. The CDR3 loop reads CASSMTSGSINEQFF. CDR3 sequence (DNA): TGTGCCAGCAGCATGACTAGCGGGAGCATAAATGAGCAGTTCTTC.

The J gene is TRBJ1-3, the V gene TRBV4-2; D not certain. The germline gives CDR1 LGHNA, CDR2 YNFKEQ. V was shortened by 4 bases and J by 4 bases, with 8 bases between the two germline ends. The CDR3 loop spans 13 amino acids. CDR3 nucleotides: TGTGCCAGCAGCCCCGGGGAGGGAAACACCATATATTTT. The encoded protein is CASSPGEGNTIYF.

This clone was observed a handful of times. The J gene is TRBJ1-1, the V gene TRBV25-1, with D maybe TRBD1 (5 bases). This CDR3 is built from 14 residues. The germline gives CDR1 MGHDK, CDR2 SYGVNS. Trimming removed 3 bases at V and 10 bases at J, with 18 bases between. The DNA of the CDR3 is TGTGCCAGCAGTGATTTCGAGGACACTCAGGGAGCTTTCTTT. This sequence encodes CASSDFEDTQGAFF.

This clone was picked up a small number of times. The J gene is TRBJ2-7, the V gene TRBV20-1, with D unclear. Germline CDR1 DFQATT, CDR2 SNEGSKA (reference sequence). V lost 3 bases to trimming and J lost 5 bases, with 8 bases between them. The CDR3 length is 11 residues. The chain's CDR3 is CSASRGDEQYF. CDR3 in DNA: TGCAGTGCTAGTCGAGGAGACGAGCAGTACTTC.

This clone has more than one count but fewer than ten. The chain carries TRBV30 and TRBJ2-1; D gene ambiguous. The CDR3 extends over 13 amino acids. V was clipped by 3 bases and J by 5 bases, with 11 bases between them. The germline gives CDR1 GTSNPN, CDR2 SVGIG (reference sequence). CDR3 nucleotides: TGTGCCTGGAGCATCCAGATTAACAATGAGCAGTTCTTC. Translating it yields CAWSIQINNEQFF. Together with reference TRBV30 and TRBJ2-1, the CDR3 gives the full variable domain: SQTIHQWPATLVQPVGSPLSLECTVEGTSNPNLYWYRQAAGRGLQLLFYSVGIGQISSEVPQNLSASRPQDRQFILSSKKLLLSDSGFYLCAWSIQINNEQFFGPGTRLTVL.